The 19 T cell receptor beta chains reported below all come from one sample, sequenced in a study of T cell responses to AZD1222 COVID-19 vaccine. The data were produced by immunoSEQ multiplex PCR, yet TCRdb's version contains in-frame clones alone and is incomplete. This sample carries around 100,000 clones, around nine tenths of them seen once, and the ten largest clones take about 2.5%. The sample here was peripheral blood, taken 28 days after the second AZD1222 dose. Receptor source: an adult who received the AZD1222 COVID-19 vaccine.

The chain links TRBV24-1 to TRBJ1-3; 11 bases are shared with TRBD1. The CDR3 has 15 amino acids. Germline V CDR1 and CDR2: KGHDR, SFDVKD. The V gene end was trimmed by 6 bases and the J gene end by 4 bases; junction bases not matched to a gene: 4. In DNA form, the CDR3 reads TGTGCCACCAGTCCCGGGACAGGGGGAGGAAACACCATATATTTT. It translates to CATSPGTGGGNTIYF.

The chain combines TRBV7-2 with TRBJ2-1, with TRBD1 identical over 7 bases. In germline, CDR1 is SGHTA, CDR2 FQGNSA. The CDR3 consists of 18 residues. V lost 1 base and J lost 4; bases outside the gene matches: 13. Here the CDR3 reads CASSLDSRGRRRYNEQFF. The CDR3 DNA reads TGTGCCAGCAGCTTAGATTCGAGGGGGCGGCGAAGGTACAATGAGCAGTTCTTC.

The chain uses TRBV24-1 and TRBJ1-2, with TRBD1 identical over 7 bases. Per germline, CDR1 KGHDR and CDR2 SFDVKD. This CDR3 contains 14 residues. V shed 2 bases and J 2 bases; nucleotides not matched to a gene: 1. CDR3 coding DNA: TGTGCCACCAGTGATTGGGACAGCAACTATGGCTACACCTTC. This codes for CATSDWDSNYGYTF.

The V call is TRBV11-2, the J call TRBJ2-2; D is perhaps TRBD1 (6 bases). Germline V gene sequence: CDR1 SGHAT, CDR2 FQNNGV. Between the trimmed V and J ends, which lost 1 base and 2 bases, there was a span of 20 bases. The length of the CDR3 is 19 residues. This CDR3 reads CASSLAYPTGYFNTGELFF. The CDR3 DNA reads TGTGCCAGCAGCTTAGCCTACCCGACAGGATACTTCAACACCGGGGAGCTGTTTTTT.

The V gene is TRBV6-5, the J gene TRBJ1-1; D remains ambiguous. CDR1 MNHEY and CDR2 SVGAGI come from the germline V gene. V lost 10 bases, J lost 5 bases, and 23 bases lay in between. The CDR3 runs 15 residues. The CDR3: CATSLIGAAGTEAFF. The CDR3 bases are TGTGCCACCTCATTAATCGGAGCCGCGGGAACTGAAGCTTTCTTT.

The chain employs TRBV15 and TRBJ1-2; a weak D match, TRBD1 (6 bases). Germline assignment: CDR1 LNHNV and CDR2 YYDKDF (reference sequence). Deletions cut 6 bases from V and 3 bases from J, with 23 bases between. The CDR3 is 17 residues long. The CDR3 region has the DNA TGTGCCACCAGACCTAAGCCCCGGGACATCCGTGACTATGGCTACACCTTC. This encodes CATRPKPRDIRDYGYTF.

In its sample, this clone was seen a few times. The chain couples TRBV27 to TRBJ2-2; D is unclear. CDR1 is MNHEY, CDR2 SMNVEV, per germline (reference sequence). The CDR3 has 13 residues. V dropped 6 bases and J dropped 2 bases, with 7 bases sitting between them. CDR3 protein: CASRSHNTGELFF. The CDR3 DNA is TGTGCCAGCAGATCACACAACACCGGGGAGCTGTTTTTT.

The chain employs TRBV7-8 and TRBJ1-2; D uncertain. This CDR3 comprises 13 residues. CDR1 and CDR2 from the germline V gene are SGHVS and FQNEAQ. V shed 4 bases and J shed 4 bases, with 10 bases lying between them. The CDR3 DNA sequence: TGTGCCAGCAGCTCTGGGAGCGGCTATGGCTACACCTTC. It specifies CASSSGSGYGYTF.

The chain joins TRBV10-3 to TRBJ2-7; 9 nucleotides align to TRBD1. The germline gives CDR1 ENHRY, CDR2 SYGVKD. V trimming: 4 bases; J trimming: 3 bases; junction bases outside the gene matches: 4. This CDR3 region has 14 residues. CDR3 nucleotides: TGTGCCATCAGTGCTGACAGGGGGGTCTACGAGCAGTACTTC. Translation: CAISADRGVYEQYF.

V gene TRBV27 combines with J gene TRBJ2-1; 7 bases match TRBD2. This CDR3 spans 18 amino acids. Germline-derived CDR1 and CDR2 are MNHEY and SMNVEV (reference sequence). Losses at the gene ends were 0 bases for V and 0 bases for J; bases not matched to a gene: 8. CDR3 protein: CASSLSGGGSSSYNEQFF. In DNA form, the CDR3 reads TGTGCCAGCAGTTTATCGGGGGGAGGGTCCAGCTCCTACAATGAGCAGTTCTTC.

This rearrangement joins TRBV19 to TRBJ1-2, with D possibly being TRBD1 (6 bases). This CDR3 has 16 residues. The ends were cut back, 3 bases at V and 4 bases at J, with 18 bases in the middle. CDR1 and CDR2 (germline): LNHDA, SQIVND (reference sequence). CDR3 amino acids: CASSMWGAALGYGYTF. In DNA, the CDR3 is TGTGCCAGTAGTATGTGGGGGGCCGCCCTCGGCTATGGCTACACCTTC.

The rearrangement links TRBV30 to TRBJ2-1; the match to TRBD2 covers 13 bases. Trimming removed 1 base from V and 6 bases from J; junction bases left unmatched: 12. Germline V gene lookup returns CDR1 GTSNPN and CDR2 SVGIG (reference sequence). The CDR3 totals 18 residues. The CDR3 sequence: CAWSGQGPGTSGINEQFF. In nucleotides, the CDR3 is TGTGCCTGGAGTGGACAGGGCCCCGGGACTAGCGGGATCAATGAGCAGTTCTTC. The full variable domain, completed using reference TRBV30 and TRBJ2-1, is SQTIHQWPATLVQPVGSPLSLECTVEGTSNPNLYWYRQAAGRGLQLLFYSVGIGQISSEVPQNLSASRPQDRQFILSSKKLLLSDSGFYLCAWSGQGPGTSGINEQFFGPGTRLTVL.

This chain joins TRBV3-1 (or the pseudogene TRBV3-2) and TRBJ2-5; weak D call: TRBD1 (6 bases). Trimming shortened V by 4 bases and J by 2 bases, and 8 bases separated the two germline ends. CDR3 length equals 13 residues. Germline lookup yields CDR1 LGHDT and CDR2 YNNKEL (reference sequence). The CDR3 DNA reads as TGTGCCAGCAGCCGTAGGGGGCAAGAGACCCAGTACTTC. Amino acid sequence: CASSRRGQETQYF.

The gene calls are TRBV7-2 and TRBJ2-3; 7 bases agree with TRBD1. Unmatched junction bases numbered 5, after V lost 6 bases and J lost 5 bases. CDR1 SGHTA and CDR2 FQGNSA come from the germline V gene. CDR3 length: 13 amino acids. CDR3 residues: CASSRQGVDTQYF. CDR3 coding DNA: TGTGCCAGCAGTAGACAGGGTGTAGATACGCAGTATTTT.

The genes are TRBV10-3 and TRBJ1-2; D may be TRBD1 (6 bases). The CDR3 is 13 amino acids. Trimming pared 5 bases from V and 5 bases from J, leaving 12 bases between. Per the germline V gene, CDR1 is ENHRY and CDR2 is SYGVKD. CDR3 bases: TGTGCCATCAGTAGGGACACCAAATATGGCTACACCTTC. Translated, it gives CAISRDTKYGYTF.

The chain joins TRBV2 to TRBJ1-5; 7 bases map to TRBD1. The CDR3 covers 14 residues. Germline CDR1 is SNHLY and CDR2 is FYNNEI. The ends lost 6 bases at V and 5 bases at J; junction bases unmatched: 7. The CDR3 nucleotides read TGTGCCAGCAGGGGAACAGGGGAACATCAGCCCCAGCATTTT. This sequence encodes CASRGTGEHQPQHF.

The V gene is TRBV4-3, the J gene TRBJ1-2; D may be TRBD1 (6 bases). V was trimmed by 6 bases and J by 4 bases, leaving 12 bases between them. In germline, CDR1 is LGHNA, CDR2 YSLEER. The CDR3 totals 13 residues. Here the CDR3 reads CASSRTAAYGYTF. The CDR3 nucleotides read TGCGCCAGCAGTAGGACAGCAGCCTATGGCTACACCTTC.

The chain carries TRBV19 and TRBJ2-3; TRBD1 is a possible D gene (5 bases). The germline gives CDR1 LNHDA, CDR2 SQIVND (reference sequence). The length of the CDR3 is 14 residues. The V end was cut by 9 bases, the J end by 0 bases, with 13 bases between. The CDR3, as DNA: TGTGCCAGCGTCCCAGGGATTAGCACAGATACGCAGTATTTT. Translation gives CASVPGISTDTQYF.

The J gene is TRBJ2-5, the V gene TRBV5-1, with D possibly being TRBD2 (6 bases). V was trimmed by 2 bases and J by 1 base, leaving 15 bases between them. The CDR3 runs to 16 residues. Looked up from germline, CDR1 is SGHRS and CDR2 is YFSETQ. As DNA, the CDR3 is TGCGCCAGCAGCTTACGTACTAGCCGCATCCAAGAGACCCAGTACTTC. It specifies CASSLRTSRIQETQYF.